This record covers a single TCR beta chain. This record belongs to a study of blood T cell repertoires in COVID-19. For the study at large: T cells, B-cell-depleted T cells, or PBMCs supplied cDNA or gDNA.

The CDR3 runs 20 residues. Germline V gene lookup returns CDR1 ENHRY and CDR2 SYGVKD. V shed 2 bases, J shed 2 bases, and the junction held 19 bases outside the gene matches. Original processing methods: Using reference gene primer amplification, nucleated cell counts were estimated. The method was immunoSEQ multiplex PCR; TCRdb's version includes in-frame clones alone and lacks a portion of them. V and J calls and clone size are copied from that table; D and trimming were computed from the DNA. This table has around 160,000 clones, more than 70% appearing once. What was sequenced was peripheral blood. The source of this sequence is a man between 60 and 70 years old with acute or convalescent COVID-19. This sequence joins TRBV10-3 and TRBJ1-2, with TRBD1 identical over 8 bases. The CDR3 DNA sequence: TGTGCCATCAGTGAGGGTTATAAGGGAGGACAGGGACAGTTAAACTATGGCTACACCTTC. It encodes CAISEGYKGGQGQLNYGYTF.